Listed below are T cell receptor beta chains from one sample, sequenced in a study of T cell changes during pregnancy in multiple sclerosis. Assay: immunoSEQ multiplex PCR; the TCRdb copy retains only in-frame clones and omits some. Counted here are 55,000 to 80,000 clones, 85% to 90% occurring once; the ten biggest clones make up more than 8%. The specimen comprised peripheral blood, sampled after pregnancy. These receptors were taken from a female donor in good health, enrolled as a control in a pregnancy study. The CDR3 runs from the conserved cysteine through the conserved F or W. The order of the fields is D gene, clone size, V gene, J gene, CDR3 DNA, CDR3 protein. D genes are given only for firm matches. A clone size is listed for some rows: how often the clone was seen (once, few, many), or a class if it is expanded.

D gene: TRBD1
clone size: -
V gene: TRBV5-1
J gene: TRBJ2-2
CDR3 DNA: TGCGCCAGCAGCTTATTTTCCGGGACAGACACCGGGGAGCTGTTTTTT
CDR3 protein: CASSLFSGTDTGELFF

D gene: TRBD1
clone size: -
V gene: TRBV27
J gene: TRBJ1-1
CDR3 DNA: TGTGCCAGTGTTCGGCAGGGGGCCTTTATGAACACTGAAGCTTTCTTT
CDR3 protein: CASVRQGAFMNTEAFF

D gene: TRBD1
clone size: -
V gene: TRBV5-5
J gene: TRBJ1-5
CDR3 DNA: TGTGCCAGCAGCTTGGGGGTACAGGGGGCCGCTTCAAATCAGCCCCAGCATTTT
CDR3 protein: CASSLGVQGAASNQPQHF

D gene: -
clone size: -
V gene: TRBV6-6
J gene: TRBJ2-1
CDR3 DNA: TGTGCCAGCAGCCGAGAAGTCCCCTCCTACAATGAGCAGTTCTTC
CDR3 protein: CASSREVPSYNEQFF

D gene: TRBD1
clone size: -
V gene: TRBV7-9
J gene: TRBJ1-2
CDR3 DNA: TGTGCCAGCAGCTCGCGACAGGGGGCAAATGGCTACACCTTC
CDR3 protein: CASSSRQGANGYTF

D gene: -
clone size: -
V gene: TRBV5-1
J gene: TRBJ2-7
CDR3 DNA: TGCGCCAGCAGCTTGGTTCGGTTTTGGCGGGTTCTTTACTACGAGCAGTACTTC
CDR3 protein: CASSLVRFWRVLYYEQYF

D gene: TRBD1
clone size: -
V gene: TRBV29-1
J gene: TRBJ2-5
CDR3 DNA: TGCAGCGTTGGTTGGACAGGGGGGGAGACCCAGTACTTC
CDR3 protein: CSVGWTGGETQYF

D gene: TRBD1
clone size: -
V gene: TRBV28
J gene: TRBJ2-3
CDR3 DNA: TGTGCCAGCATGGGACAGGACGGGGCAGATACGCAGTATTTT
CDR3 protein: CASMGQDGADTQYF

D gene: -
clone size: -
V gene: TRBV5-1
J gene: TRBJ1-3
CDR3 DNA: TGCGCCAGCAGATTACAGGACTCTGGAAACACCATATATTTT
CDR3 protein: CASRLQDSGNTIYF

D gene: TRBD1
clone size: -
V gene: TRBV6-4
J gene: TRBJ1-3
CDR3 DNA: TGTGCCAGCAGTCTCGGACAGGTCGATTCCGGAAACACCATATATTTT
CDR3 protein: CASSLGQVDSGNTIYF

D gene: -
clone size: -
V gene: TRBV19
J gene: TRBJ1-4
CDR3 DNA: TGTGCCAGTAGTGGGGCGCAAACCAATAATGAAAAACTGTTTTTT
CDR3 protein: CASSGAQTNNEKLFF

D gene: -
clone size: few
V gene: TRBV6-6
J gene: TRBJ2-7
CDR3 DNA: TGTGCCAGCAGTTACGTAGCCTACGAGCAGTACTTC
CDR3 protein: CASSYVAYEQYF

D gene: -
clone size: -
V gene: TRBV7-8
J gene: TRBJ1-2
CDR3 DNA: TGTGCCAGCAGCCGGGGGGACGGCCTCTATGGCTACACCTTC
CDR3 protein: CASSRGDGLYGYTF

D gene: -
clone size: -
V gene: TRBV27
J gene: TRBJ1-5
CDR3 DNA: TGTGCCAGCAGTCGGGGCGCAGGGGTCAATCAGCCCCAGCATTTT
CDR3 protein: CASSRGAGVNQPQHF

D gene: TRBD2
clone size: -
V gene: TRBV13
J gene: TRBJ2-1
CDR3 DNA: TGTGCCAGCAGCTTAGGCGGGACTAGCGGATATTACAATGAGCAGTTCTTC
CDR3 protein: CASSLGGTSGYYNEQFF

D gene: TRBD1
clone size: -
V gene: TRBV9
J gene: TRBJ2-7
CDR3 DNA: TGTGCCAGCAGCTTCACGGACAGGGCGTCCTACGAGCAGTACTTC
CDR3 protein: CASSFTDRASYEQYF

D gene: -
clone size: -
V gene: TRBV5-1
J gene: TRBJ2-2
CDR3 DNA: TGCGCCAGCAGCTTTCTGAACACCGGGGAGCTGTTTTTT
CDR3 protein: CASSFLNTGELFF

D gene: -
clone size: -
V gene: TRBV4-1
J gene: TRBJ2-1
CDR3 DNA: TGCGCCAGCAGCCAGCTGGGGAGCTCCTACAATGAGCAGTTCTTC
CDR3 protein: CASSQLGSSYNEQFF

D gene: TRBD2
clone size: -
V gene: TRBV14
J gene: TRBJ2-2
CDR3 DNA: TGTGCCAGCAAGCGGGGGCGAGTGGGCACCGGGGAGCTGTTTTTT
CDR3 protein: CASKRGRVGTGELFF

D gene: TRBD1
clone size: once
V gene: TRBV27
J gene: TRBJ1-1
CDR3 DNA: TGTGCCAGCAGCTTGGGTCGACAGGGGACCACTGAAGCTTTCTTT
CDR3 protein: CASSLGRQGTTEAFF

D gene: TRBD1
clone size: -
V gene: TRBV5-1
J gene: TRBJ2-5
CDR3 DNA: TGCGCCAGCAGCCCCAGGGGGTTTTTCGAGACCCAGTACTTC
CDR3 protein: CASSPRGFFETQYF

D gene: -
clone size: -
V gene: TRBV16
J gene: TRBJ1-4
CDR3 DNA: TGTGCCAGCAGCAGACGACAGGAGAAACTGTTTTTT
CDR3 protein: CASSRRQEKLFF

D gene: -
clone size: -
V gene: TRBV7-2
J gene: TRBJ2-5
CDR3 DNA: TGTGCCAGCAGCTCAAGCGGGGAGACCCAGTACTTC
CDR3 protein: CASSSSGETQYF

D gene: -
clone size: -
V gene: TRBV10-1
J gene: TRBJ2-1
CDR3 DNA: TGCGCCAGCAGTGAGTCAACAACAGATTACAATGAGCAGTTCTTC
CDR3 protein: CASSESTTDYNEQFF

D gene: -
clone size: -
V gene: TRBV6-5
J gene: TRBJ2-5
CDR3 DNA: TGTGCCAGCAGAAACCGAGGAGGCCTTCAAGAGACCCAGTACTTC
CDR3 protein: CASRNRGGLQETQYF

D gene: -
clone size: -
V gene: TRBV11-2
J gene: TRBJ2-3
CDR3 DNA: TGTGCCAGCAGCTTAGCGGGAACAGATACGCAGTATTTT
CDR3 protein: CASSLAGTDTQYF

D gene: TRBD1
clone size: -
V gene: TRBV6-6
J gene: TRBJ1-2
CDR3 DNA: TGTGCCAGCAGTGGCGGACAGGGTCCCTATGGCTACACCTTC
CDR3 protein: CASSGGQGPYGYTF

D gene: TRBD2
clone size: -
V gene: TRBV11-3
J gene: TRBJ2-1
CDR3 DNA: TGTGCCAGCAGCGCGACTAGCGGGAGTGTTGGTGAGCAGTTCTTC
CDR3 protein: CASSATSGSVGEQFF

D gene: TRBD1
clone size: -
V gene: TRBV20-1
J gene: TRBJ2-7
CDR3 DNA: TGCAGGGCGGACAGGGGCGACGAGCAGTACTTC
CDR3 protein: CRADRGDEQYF

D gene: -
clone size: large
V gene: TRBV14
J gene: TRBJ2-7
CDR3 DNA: TGTGCCAGCAGCCAACGCCGGGACAACGAGCAGTACTTC
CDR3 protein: CASSQRRDNEQYF

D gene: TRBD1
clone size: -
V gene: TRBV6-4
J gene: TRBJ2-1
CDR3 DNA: TGTGCCAGCAGTGACTCAGAAAGGGGGCTTGCGGATGAGCAGTTCTTC
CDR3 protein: CASSDSERGLADEQFF

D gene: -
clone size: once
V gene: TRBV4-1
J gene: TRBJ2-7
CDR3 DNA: TGCGCCAGCAGCCAAGAACTACTAGCTGCGAATTATGGCTACGAGCAGTACTTC
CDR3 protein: CASSQELLAANYGYEQYF

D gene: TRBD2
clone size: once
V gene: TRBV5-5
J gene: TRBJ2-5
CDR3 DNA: TGTGCCAGCAGCTTGGGGGCTAGCGGGGGCCAAGAGACCCAGTACTTC
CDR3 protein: CASSLGASGGQETQYF

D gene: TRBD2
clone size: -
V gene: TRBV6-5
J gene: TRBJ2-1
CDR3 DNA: TGTGCCAGCAGTTACCTAGCGGGATTCTATGAGCAGTTCTTC
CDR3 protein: CASSYLAGFYEQFF

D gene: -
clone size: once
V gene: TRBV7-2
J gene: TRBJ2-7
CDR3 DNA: TGTGCCAGCAGCTTCACCCTAGCGCGAGAGCAGTACTTC
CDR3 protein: CASSFTLAREQYF

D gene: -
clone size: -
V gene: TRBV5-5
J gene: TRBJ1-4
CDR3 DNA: TGTGCCAGCAGCTTGGGACAGTCGACAACTAATGAAAAACTGTTTTTT
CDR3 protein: CASSLGQSTTNEKLFF

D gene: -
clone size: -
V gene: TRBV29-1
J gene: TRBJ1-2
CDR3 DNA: TGCAGCGTTGATAGGGGCGCCGACTATGGCTACACCTTC
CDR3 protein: CSVDRGADYGYTF

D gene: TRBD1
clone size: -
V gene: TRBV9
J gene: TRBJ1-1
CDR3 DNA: TGTGCCAGCAGCTCGGGACAGTTCTACACTGAAGCTTTCTTT
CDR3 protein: CASSSGQFYTEAFF

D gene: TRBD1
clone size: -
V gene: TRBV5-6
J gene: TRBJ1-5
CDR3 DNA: TGTGCCAGCAGCTTGACAGGGGGCGATCAGCCCCAGCATTTT
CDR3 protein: CASSLTGGDQPQHF

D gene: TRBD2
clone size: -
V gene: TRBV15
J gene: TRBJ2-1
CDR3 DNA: TGTGCCACCAGCAGAGATCGACTAGCGGGTAATGAGCAGTTCTTC
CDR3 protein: CATSRDRLAGNEQFF

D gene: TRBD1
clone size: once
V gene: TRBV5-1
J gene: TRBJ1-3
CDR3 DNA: TGCGCCAGCAGCTTGGATGTCGGAACAGGGGCTGGAAACACCATATATTTT
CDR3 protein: CASSLDVGTGAGNTIYF

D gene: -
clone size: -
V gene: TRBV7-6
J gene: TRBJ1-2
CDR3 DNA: TGTGCCAGCAGCCCGGCTGTGGGCGGGAACTATGGCTACACCTTC
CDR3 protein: CASSPAVGGNYGYTF

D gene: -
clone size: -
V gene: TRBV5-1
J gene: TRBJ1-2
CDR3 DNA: TGCGCCAGCAGCCCTGGAGGGGTTCAGGAGCCCTACACCTTC
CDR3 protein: CASSPGGVQEPYTF

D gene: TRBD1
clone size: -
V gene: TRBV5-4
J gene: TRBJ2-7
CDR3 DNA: TGTGCCAGCAGCCCTCGACAGGGGTTGAACGAGCAGTACTTC
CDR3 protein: CASSPRQGLNEQYF

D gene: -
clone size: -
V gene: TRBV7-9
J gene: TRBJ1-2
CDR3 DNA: TGTGCCAGCAGCCCGGACTTGACGAGGGTGAGTTCGGGCTACACCTTC
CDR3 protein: CASSPDLTRVSSGYTF

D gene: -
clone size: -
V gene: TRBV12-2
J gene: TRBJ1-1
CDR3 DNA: TGTGCAAGTCGCTTGCAATATCAGGGGGCCGATAGCACTGAAGCTTTCTTT
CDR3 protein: CASRLQYQGADSTEAFF

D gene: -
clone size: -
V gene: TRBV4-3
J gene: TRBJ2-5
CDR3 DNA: TGCGCCAGCAGCCAAGAAGGCCGCGGAGAGACCCAGTACTTC
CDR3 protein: CASSQEGRGETQYF

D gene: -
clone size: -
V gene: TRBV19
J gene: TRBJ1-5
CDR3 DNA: TGTGCCAGTACCGGTGGGGGGGCCCATCAGCCCCAGCATTTT
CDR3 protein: CASTGGGAHQPQHF

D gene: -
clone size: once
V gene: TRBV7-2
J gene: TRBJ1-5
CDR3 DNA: TGTGCCAGCAGCTTGGGCCAGGGGTACAATCAGCCCCAGCATTTT
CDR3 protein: CASSLGQGYNQPQHF

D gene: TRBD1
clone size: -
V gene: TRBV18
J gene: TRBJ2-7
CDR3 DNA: TGTGCCAGCTCACCAACAGGGGGCCCCTACGAGCAGTACTTC
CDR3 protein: CASSPTGGPYEQYF

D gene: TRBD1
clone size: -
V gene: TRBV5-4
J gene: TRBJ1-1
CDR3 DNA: TGTGCCAGCAGCCCACAGGGGGGCGTAATGAACACTGAAGCTTTCTTT
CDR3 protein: CASSPQGGVMNTEAFF

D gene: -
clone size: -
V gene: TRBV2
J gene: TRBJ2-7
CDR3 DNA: TGTGCCAGCGATTACAGGGAAAACTACGAGCAGTACTTC
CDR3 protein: CASDYRENYEQYF

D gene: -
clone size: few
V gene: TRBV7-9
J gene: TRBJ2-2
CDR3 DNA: TGTGCCAGCAGCCCACTGACCGGGGAGCTGTTTTTT
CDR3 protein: CASSPLTGELFF

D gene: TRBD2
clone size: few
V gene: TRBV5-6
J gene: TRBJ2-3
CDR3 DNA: TGTGCCAGCAGCTTGGTGGCTAGCGGTGGAGGTTTCACAGATACGCAGTATTTT
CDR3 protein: CASSLVASGGGFTDTQYF

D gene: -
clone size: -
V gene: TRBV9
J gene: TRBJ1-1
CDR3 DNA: TGTGCCAGCAGCGTAGAGGGGTTCGGCACTGAAGCTTTCTTT
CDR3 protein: CASSVEGFGTEAFF

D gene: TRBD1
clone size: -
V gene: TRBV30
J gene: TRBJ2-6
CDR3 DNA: TGTGCCTCAACGGACAGGGGGCACTCTGGGGCCAACGTCCTGACTTTC
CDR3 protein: CASTDRGHSGANVLTF

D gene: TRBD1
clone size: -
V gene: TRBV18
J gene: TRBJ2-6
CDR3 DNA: TGTGCCAGCTCACCCCCCCGGACAGGGCGCTCTGGGGCCAACGTCCTGACTTTC
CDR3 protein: CASSPPRTGRSGANVLTF

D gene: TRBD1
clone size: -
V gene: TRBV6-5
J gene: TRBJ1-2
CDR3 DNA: TGTGCCAGCAGTTACGGCAGGGGGGACGGCTACACCTTC
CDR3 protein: CASSYGRGDGYTF